This TCR beta chain is drawn from a study of T-cell memory formation after mild COVID-19. About the research overall: For the most part, TCR clusters were specific to one donor.

TCRdb called the 5' RACE reads again in MiXCR, with one record for every CDR3 protein. The sample shows 550,000 to 700,000 distinct CDR3 sequences, about 20% of them seen only once. Germline CDR1 and CDR2: SGHVS and FQNEAQ. Unmatched junction bases numbered 4, after V lost 5 bases and J lost 5 bases. CDR3 length: 13 amino acids. Regarding the study as a whole: Specificity for SARS-CoV-2 was not confirmed among the second-wave clones peaking on day 37. Several responding clones turned up in pre-infection memory, indicating that cross-reactive memory may have taken part. Clones that shrank (day 15 to 85) were balanced CD4/CD8, whereas later expanders leaned CD4+.

This clonotype was seen more than once but under ten times. No antigen is known for it. Input material: PBMCs or a T cell subset sorted from them (not recorded which). The chain employs TRBV7-8 and TRBJ2-7; TRBD1 matches at 9 bases. This receptor was identified in an adult woman who had mild COVID-19 (a few samples of this study predate the infection). Cell type and time point are not known. CDR3 loop: CASSKDRGNEQYF. In DNA, the CDR3 is TGTGCCAGCAGCAAAGACAGGGGGAACGAGCAGTACTTC.